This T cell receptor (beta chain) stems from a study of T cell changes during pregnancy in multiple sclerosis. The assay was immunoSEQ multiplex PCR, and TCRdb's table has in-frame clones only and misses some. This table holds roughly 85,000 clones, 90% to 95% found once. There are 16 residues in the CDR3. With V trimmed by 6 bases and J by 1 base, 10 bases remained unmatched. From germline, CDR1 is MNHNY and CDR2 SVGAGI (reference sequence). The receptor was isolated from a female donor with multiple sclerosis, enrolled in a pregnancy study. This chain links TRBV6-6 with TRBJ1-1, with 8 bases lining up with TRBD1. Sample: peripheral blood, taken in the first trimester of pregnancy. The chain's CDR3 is CASSPRTGRKNTEAFF. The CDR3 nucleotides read TGTGCCAGCAGCCCCCGGACAGGGAGAAAGAACACTGAAGCTTTCTTT.